Below, 24 T cell receptor beta chains from the same sample are listed, as sequenced in a study of T cells in Graves' hyperthyroidism and ophthalmopathy. The investigators amplified TCR beta CDR3 regions from RNA transcripts. Primed by the HTBI set, a first-round RT-PCR was run on the TCR CDR3. MiXCR, run by TCRdb on the multiplex PCR reads, gives a single entry per CDR3 protein. The sample holds about half a million distinct CDR3 sequences, around 22% seen once. Sequencing was carried out using blood. These receptor sequences come from a woman aged 25 to 39 with Graves' ophthalmopathy.

This clonotype has ten or more counts. CDR3 DNA: TGTGCCAGCAGTTTATCCGGTGGGGGGGCGAATCAGCCCCAGCATTTT. Its protein is CASSLSGGGANQPQHF. This chain connects TRBV27 to TRBJ1-5; D may be TRBD1 (6 bases). Germline-derived CDR1 and CDR2 are MNHEY and SMNVEV (reference sequence). The germline V and J ends were trimmed by 0 bases and 4 bases, with 13 bases remaining between them. The CDR3 length is 16 residues.

The chain joins TRBV6-2 or TRBV6-3 to TRBJ2-5, with 11 bases matching TRBD2. The V gene's germline CDR1 is MNHEY and CDR2 SVGEGT. This CDR3 has 16 residues. J gave up 2 bases and V 7 bases, and 9 bases lay outside the gene matches. The CDR3 protein is CASNPLAGVSQETQYF. In DNA form, the CDR3 reads TGTGCCAGCAATCCACTAGCGGGGGTCTCACAAGAGACCCAGTACTTC.

The table lists this clonotype with a few counts. The chain recombines TRBV19 with TRBJ1-1; D gene unclear. The V and J ends lost 4 bases and 7 bases respectively, with 37 bases between them. Germline CDR1 reads LNHDA; CDR2 reads SQIVND (reference sequence). The CDR3 totals 21 residues. The CDR3 sequence is CASSTSSGLLAPQEHKIEAFF. The CDR3 bases are TGTGCCAGTAGTACCTCATCCGGACTTCTTGCACCCCAAGAACATAAAATTGAAGCTTTCTTT.

This clonotype was found many times. V is TRBV29-1 and J is TRBJ1-1; D gene unclear. Germline V lookup: CDR1 SQVTM, CDR2 ANQGSEA. V was pared by 4 bases and J by 5 bases, with 8 bases between. The CDR3 is made up of 11 amino acids. CDR3 sequence: CSVVGRTEAFF. The CDR3 bases are TGCAGCGTTGTTGGTAGGACTGAAGCTTTCTTT.

This clonotype was observed many times. V is TRBV7-9 and J is TRBJ1-2; D is perhaps TRBD1 (6 bases). The CDR3 is 15 amino acids. V was clipped by 4 bases and J by 2 bases, with 14 bases between them. The V gene's germline CDR1 is SEHNR and CDR2 FQNEAQ (reference sequence). This chain's CDR3 is CASSSGRGVNYGYTF. The CDR3 DNA is TGTGCCAGCAGCTCAGGGAGGGGGGTCAACTATGGCTACACCTTC.

This clonotype came up many times. This chain joins TRBV20-1 and TRBJ1-2, with D perhaps TRBD1 (5 bases). The CDR3 covers 13 residues. Germline loops: CDR1 DFQATT, CDR2 SNEGSKA (reference sequence). Trimming removed 3 bases from V and 5 bases from J, with 13 bases in between. The CDR3 spells CSASLGVGYGYTF. In DNA, the CDR3 is TGCAGTGCTAGTTTGGGGGTCGGGTATGGCTACACCTTC.

This clonotype was counted at least ten times. This chain links TRBV3-1 with TRBJ1-2, with 9 bases matching TRBD1. This CDR3 spans 15 amino acids. J lost 3 bases, V lost 3 bases, and 5 bases had no gene match. Germline values: CDR1 LGHDT, CDR2 YNNKEL (reference sequence). CDR3 bases: TGTGCCAGCAGCCAGGACAGGGGATATCACTATGGCTACACCTTC. Translation gives CASSQDRGYHYGYTF.

This clonotype was counted at least ten times. The genes are TRBV6-1 and TRBJ2-2, with D perhaps being TRBD1 or TRBD2 (6 bases each). Trimming pared 6 bases from V and 4 bases from J, leaving 12 bases between. Germline V gene sequence: CDR1 MNHNS, CDR2 SASEGT. The CDR3 covers 14 residues. In DNA, the CDR3 is TGTGCCAGCAGGGCGGGACAACTCACCGGGGAGCTGTTTTTT. Protein: CASRAGQLTGELFF.

The chain links TRBV6-1 to TRBJ2-7, with TRBD1 matching over 7 bases. V shed 6 bases and J 2 bases; nucleotides not matched to a gene: 13. CDR1 is MNHNS and CDR2 is SASEGT in the germline V gene. This CDR3 has 16 amino acids. The CDR3 nucleotides are TGTGCCAGCAGCCAATCACAGGGACAGACAGCCTACGAGCAGTACTTC. As protein: CASSQSQGQTAYEQYF.

This clonotype came up many times. This sequence joins TRBV28 and TRBJ1-1; no clear D. Trimming took off 6 bases at V and 1 base at J, with 12 bases between the two ends. The CDR3 contains 14 residues. Germline values: CDR1 MDHEN, CDR2 SYDVKM. For the CDR3, the DNA is TGTGCCAGCAGAAGCGGTCCTGAGAACACTGAAGCTTTCTTT. It specifies CASRSGPENTEAFF.

The sample holds a few counts of this clonotype. The V and J genes are TRBV19 and TRBJ1-1; D remains ambiguous. CDR3 length equals 15 residues. V gave up 7 bases and J gave up 4 bases, with 19 bases separating them. Germline CDR1 reads LNHDA; CDR2 reads SQIVND (reference sequence). CDR3 coding DNA: TGTGCCAGTACCTCACACCGGGAGGGTTCCACTGAAGCTTTCTTT. It specifies CASTSHREGSTEAFF.

This clonotype was detected a few times. This chain connects TRBV6-1 to TRBJ2-2, with D unresolved. Germline V gene sequence: CDR1 MNHNS, CDR2 SASEGT. This CDR3 is built from 16 residues. Trimming shortened V by 3 bases and J by 3 bases, and 14 bases separated the two germline ends. The CDR3 sequence is CASSDILVVDTGELFF. The CDR3 nucleotides are TGTGCCAGCAGTGACATTTTAGTGGTAGACACCGGGGAGCTGTTTTTT.

The chain is built from TRBV12-3 or TRBV12-4 and TRBJ2-7, with 9 nucleotides matching TRBD2. The CDR3 spans 15 residues. Unmatched junction bases numbered 10, after V lost 5 bases and J lost 5 bases. CDR3 sequence: CASSLMASGVDEQYF. CDR3 nucleotides: TGTGCCAGCAGTCTAATGGCTAGCGGGGTGGACGAGCAGTACTTC.

In this sample, this clonotype turned up once. The chain combines TRBV30 with TRBJ1-1; tentatively, D is TRBD1 (5 bases). The CDR3 consists of 14 residues. Germline values: CDR1 GTSNPN, CDR2 SVGIG (reference sequence). V was pared by 0 bases and J by 5 bases, with 13 bases between. The DNA for the CDR3 is TGTGCCTGGAGTGTACTAGGGGTAAATACTGAAGCTTTCTTT. Its translation: CAWSVLGVNTEAFF.

The sample holds many counts of this clonotype. The chain combines TRBV6-5 with TRBJ2-5; the D gene is possibly TRBD1 (6 bases). This CDR3 has 14 amino acids. Germline V gives CDR1 MNHEY, CDR2 SVGAGI. Trimming took 6 bases from V and 1 from J, leaving 12 bases between them. CDR3 amino acids: CASRRNRAQETQYF. The DNA for the CDR3 is TGTGCCAGCAGACGGAACAGGGCCCAAGAGACCCAGTACTTC.

The chain couples TRBV29-1 to TRBJ1-2; no reliable D call. This CDR3 is built from 13 residues. Germline V lookup: CDR1 SQVTM, CDR2 ANQGSEA. V lost 0 bases, J lost 8 bases, and 13 bases lay in between. The CDR3 loop is CSVEDPTEAGYTF. The DNA for the CDR3 is TGCAGCGTTGAAGATCCAACGGAAGCCGGCTACACCTTC.

The gene calls are TRBV18 and TRBJ1-4, with D perhaps matching TRBD1 (5 bases). Between the trimmed V and J ends, which lost 8 bases and 8 bases, there was a span of 18 bases. The CDR3 is 14 residues long. Germline CDR1 and CDR2: KGHSH and LQKENI. Here the CDR3 reads CASKGPLSQEKLFF. DNA of the CDR3: TGTGCCAGCAAGGGACCCCTGAGCCAAGAAAAACTGTTTTTT.

This clonotype has at least ten counts. The rearrangement joins TRBV4-2 to TRBJ1-2; D is uncertain. Looked up from germline, CDR1 is LGHNA and CDR2 is YNFKEQ. Trimming removed 1 base at V and 4 bases at J, with 4 bases between. The CDR3 runs 12 residues. CDR3 residues: CASSQALYGYTF. The CDR3 coding sequence is TGTGCCAGCAGCCAAGCCCTCTATGGCTACACCTTC.

This clonotype was detected ten times or more. The chain couples TRBV20-1 to TRBJ2-5; 7 nucleotides agree with TRBD1. The CDR3 length is 12 residues. V dropped 4 bases and J dropped 9; count of bases not matched to a gene: 8. Germline V gives CDR1 DFQATT, CDR2 SNEGSKA (reference sequence). In DNA, the CDR3 is TGCAGTGCTAACAGGGGATTGGAGGCCCAGTACTTC. It translates to CSANRGLEAQYF.

This clonotype occurred many times. The V call is TRBV12-3 or TRBV12-4, the J call TRBJ1-3; weak D call: TRBD1 (5 bases). The CDR3 contains 16 residues. Deletions cut 6 bases from V and 0 bases from J, with 15 bases between. The CDR3 nucleotides are TGTGCCAGCAGCCCACAGGCACCGAACTCTGGAAACACCATATATTTT. It specifies CASSPQAPNSGNTIYF.

This clonotype appeared many times. J is TRBJ1-5 and V is TRBV2; D unclear. V lost 5 bases and J lost 6, with 14 bases in between. The germline V gene has CDR1 SNHLY and CDR2 FYNNEI. CDR3 length: 14 residues. CDR3 nucleotide sequence: TGTGCCAGCAGTTACGTCAGGAGCGGTCAGCCCCAGCATTTT. Protein: CASSYVRSGQPQHF.

In this sample, this clonotype turned up many times. This chain uses TRBV30 with TRBJ2-2; tentative D call: TRBD2 (7 bases). The CDR3 consists of 15 residues. Germline assignment: CDR1 GTSNPN and CDR2 SVGIG (reference sequence). V was shortened by 6 bases and J by 6 bases, with 20 bases between the two germline ends. The DNA for the CDR3 is TGTGCCTGTATGGTTGGGGGGGGGCAGGCCGGGGAGCTGTTTTTT. Protein sequence: CACMVGGGQAGELFF.

This clonotype has a count of ten or more. The chain recombines TRBV28 with TRBJ1-1, with D unclear. This CDR3 is 15 amino acids long. V gave up 2 bases and J gave up 1 base, with 11 bases separating them. Germline CDR1 and CDR2: MDHEN and SYDVKM. CDR3 amino acids: CASSLRFPQNTEAFF. The CDR3 DNA follows: TGTGCCAGCAGTTTACGGTTCCCGCAGAACACTGAAGCTTTCTTT. The complete variable domain, with remaining parts taken from reference TRBV28 and TRBJ1-1, reads DVKVTQSSRYLVKRTGEKVFLECVQDMDHENMFWYRQDPGLGLRLIYFSYDVKMKEKGDIPEGYSVSREKKERFSLILESASTNQTSMYLCASSLRFPQNTEAFFGQGTRLTVV.

V usage is TRBV3-1 and J usage is TRBJ1-1; no definite D call. CDR3 length equals 14 residues. V was clipped by 2 bases and J by 0 bases, with 7 bases between them. The germline CDR1 and CDR2 sequences are LGHDT and YNNKEL (reference sequence). The CDR3 DNA reads TGTGCCAGCAGCCAATCTAACATGAACACTGAAGCTTTCTTT. This gives the protein CASSQSNMNTEAFF. The variable domain in full, with the rest retrieved from reference TRBV3-1 and TRBJ1-1, is DTAVSQTPKYLVTQMGNDKSIKCEQNLGHDTMYWYKQDSKKFLKIMFSYNNKELIINETVPNRFSPKSPDKAHLNLHINSLELGDSAVYFCASSQSNMNTEAFFGQGTRLTVV.